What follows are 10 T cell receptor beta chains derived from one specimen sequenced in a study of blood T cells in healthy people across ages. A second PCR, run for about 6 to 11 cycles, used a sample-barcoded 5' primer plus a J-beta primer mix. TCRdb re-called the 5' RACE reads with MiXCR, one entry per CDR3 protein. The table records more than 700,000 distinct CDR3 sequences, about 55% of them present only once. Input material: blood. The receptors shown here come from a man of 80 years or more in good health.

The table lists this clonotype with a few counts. The CDR3 region is CASSPGEGPTYEQYF. The CDR3 DNA is TGTGCCAGCTCTCCCGGGGAGGGACCGACCTACGAGCAGTACTTC. The genes are TRBV18 and TRBJ2-7; TRBD2 aligns across 7 bases. Trimming cost V 6 bases and J 2 bases; bases outside gene matches: 10. The CDR3 consists of 15 residues. Germline V gives CDR1 KGHSH, CDR2 LQKENI.

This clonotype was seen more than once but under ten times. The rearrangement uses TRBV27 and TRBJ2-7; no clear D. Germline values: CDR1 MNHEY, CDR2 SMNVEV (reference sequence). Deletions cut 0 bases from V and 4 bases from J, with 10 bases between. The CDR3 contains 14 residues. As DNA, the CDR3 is TGTGCCAGCAGTTTATCGGTTCAGACGTACGAGCAGTACTTC. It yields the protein CASSLSVQTYEQYF.

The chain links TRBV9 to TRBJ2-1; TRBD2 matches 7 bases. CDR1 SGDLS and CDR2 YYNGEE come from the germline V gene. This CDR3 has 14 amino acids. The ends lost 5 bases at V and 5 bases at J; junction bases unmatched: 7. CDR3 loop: CASRTSGANNEQFF. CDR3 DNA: TGTGCCAGCAGAACGAGCGGGGCGAACAATGAGCAGTTCTTC. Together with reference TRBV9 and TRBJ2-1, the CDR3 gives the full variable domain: DSGVTQTPKHLITATGQRVTLRCSPRSGDLSVYWYQQSLDQGLQFLIQYYNGEERAKGNILERFSAQQFPDLHSELNLSSLELGDSALYFCASRTSGANNEQFFGPGTRLTVL.

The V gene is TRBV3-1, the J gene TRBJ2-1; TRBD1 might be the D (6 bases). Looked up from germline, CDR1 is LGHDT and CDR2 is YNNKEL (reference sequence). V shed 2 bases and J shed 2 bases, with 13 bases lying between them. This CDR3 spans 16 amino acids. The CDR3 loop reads CASSQRDRTPYNEQFF. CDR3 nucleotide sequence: TGTGCCAGCAGCCAAAGAGACAGGACCCCCTACAATGAGCAGTTCTTC.

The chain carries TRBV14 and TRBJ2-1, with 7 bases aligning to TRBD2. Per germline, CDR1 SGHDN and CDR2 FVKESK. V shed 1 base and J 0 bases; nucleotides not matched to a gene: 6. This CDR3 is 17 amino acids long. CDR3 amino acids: CASSQGLAVSSYNEQFF. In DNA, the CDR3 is TGTGCCAGCAGCCAAGGGCTAGCGGTTAGCTCCTACAATGAGCAGTTCTTC.

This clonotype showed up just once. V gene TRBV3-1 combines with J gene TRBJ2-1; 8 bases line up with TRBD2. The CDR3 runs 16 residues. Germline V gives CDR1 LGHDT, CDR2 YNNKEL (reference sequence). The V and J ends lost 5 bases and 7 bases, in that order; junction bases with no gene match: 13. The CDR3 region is CASSALAAQLRNEQFF. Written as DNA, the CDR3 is TGTGCCAGCAGCGCACTAGCGGCCCAACTTAGGAATGAGCAGTTCTTC.

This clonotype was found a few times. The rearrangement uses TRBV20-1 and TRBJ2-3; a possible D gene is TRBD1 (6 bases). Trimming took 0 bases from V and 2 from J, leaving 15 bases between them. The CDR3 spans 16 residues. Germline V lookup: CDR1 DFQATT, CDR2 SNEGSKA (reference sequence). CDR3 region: CSARDGRAGDTDTQYF. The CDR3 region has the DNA TGCAGTGCTAGAGATGGGCGGGCAGGGGACACAGATACGCAGTATTTT.

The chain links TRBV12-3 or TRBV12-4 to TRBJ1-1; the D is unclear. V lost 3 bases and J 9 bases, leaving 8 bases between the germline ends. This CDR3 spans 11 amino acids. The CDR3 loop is CASSLGGQAFF. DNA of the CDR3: TGTGCCAGCAGTTTGGGAGGGCAAGCTTTCTTT.

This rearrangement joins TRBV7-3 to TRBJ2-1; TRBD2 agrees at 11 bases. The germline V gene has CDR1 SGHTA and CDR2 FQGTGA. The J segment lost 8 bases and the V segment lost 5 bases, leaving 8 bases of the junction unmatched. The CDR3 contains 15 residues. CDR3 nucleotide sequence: TGTGCCAGCAGCCACACTAGCGGGAGCGGGGATGAGCAGTTCTTC. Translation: CASSHTSGSGDEQFF. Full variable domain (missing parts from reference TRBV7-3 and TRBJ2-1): GAGVSQTPSNKVTEKGKYVELRCDPISGHTALYWYRQSLGQGPEFLIYFQGTGAADDSGLPNDRFFAVRPEGSVSTLKIQRTERGDSAVYLCASSHTSGSGDEQFFGPGTRLTVL.

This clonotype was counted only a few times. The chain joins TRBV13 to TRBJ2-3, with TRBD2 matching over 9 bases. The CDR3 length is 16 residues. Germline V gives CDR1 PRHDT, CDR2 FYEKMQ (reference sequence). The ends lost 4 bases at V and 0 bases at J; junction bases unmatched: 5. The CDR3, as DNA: TGTGCCAGCAGCTGGCGGGAGGGGCCAAGCACAGATACGCAGTATTTT. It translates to CASSWREGPSTDTQYF.